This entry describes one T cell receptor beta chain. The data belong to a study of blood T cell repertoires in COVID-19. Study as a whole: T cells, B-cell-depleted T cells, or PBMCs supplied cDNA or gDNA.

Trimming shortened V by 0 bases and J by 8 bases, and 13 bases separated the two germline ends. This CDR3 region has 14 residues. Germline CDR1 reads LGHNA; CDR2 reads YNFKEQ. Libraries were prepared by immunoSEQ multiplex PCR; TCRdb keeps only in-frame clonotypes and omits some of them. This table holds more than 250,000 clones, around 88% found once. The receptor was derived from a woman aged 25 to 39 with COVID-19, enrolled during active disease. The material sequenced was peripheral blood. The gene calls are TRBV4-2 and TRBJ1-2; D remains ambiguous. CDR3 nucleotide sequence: TGTGCCAGCAGCCAAGATCGGGGTTCGGGGGGCTACACCTTC. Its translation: CASSQDRGSGGYTF.